The 21 T cell receptor beta chains below all came from one sample that was sequenced in a study of CD8+ T cells in alopecia areata (dated by TCRdb to about 2018). Preparation of the library involved the immunoSEQ multiplex PCR assay. RNA was extracted from all samples and reverse transcribed into cDNA as template for TCR sequencing. Not all clones reach the TCRdb copy of this immuneACCESS table, which keeps in-frame sequences only. Checked studies attribute under half of the gap to unresolved V genes and leave the rest unexplained. The table for this sample lists some 150,000 clones; 50% to 75% of them were counted only once. Jointly, the top ten make up 15% to 20% of the sample. Per the publication, the treatment or condition label means: oral pan-JAK inhibitor, 5-10 mg twice daily. The specimen was CD4+ T cells sorted from blood, collected at week 56, from a patient treated with tofacitinib. These TCRs come from a human donor with alopecia areata.

V is TRBV7-9 and J is TRBJ1-1; D ambiguous. CDR3 length: 14 residues. Germline V gene lookup returns CDR1 SEHNR and CDR2 FQNEAQ (reference sequence). The V gene lost 1 base and the J gene lost 1 base, with 7 bases spanning the gap. CDR3 nucleotide sequence: TGTGCCAGCAGCTTAGTGCGGGCGAACACTGAAGCTTTCTTT. Translation: CASSLVRANTEAFF.

This clone occurred a few times. The chain carries TRBV9 and TRBJ2-3; a weak D match, TRBD1 (6 bases). The CDR3 length is 14 residues. Trimming took off 2 bases at V and 2 bases at J, with 9 bases between the two ends. CDR1 is SGDLS, CDR2 YYNGEE, per germline. The CDR3 region is CASSVRTVTDTQYF. The DNA of the CDR3 is TGTGCCAGCAGCGTGAGGACAGTCACAGATACGCAGTATTTT.

V and J are TRBV29-1 and TRBJ2-5, with 7 bases lining up with TRBD1. The CDR3 sequence is 14 residues long. V shed 8 bases, J shed 5 bases, and the junction held 14 bases outside the gene matches. Germline lookup yields CDR1 SQVTM and CDR2 ANQGSEA. Here the CDR3 reads CSSAVQGRVETQYF. The CDR3 region has the DNA TGCAGCTCCGCCGTACAGGGGAGAGTGGAGACCCAGTACTTC.

As regards this clone: Additional DNA sequences in this sample encode the identical CDR3. The chain combines TRBV5-1 with TRBJ1-1; the D gene is possibly TRBD1 (6 bases). The CDR3 spans 13 residues. V shed 1 base and J shed 3 bases, with 7 bases lying between them. Germline V gives CDR1 SGHRS, CDR2 YFSETQ. The CDR3 region has the DNA TGCGCCAGCAGCTTGAGGGGGGACACTGAAGCTTTCTTT. It codes for CASSLRGDTEAFF.

The CDR3 nucleotides read TGTGCCATCAGTTATACAGGGAGTACTGAAGCTTTCTTT. Its translation: CAISYTGSTEAFF. The chain combines TRBV10-3 with TRBJ1-1; TRBD1 is a possible D gene (6 bases). V dropped 5 bases and J dropped 5 bases, with 12 bases sitting between them. The CDR3 runs 13 residues. The V gene's germline CDR1 is ENHRY and CDR2 SYGVKD.

The table lists this clone with a few counts. The chain is built from TRBV29-1 and TRBJ1-5; a weak D match, TRBD1 (5 bases). The CDR3 has 15 residues. V lost 8 bases and J lost 9, with 26 bases in between. Per germline, CDR1 SQVTM and CDR2 ANQGSEA. Here the CDR3 reads CSILGAGSLQGPQHF. In DNA, the CDR3 is TGCAGCATCCTCGGGGCAGGGTCCTTGCAAGGGCCCCAGCATTTT.

The table lists this clone with a few counts. The gene calls are TRBV2 and TRBJ2-3, with 7 nucleotides matching TRBD2. CDR3 size: 14 residues. Germline CDR1 reads SNHLY; CDR2 reads FYNNEI. Trimming at V came to 4 bases and at J to 2 bases, leaving 3 bases not matched to a gene. CDR3 amino acids: CASSVRGTTDTQYF. The CDR3, as DNA: TGTGCCAGCAGTGTGCGGGGGACCACAGATACGCAGTATTTT.

This clone was seen a few times. This sequence joins TRBV5-1 and TRBJ2-5; D gene unclear. Trimming cost V 0 bases and J 2 bases, with 8 bases left between them. The length of the CDR3 is 14 residues. The germline gives CDR1 SGHRS, CDR2 YFSETQ. This CDR3 reads CASSLASPQETQYF. Written as DNA, the CDR3 is TGCGCCAGCAGCTTGGCCTCTCCTCAAGAGACCCAGTACTTC.

This clone was detected only a few times. The chain couples TRBV29-1 to TRBJ2-7; 7 bases are shared with TRBD1. CDR3 length: 12 residues. Germline values: CDR1 SQVTM, CDR2 ANQGSEA. Trimming took 4 bases from V and 5 from J; bases not matched to a gene: 5. CDR3: CSVAETGNEQYF. The CDR3 bases are TGCAGCGTTGCAGAGACAGGGAACGAGCAGTACTTC.

The chain has TRBV5-1 and TRBJ2-1; 8 positions agree with TRBD2. CDR1 SGHRS and CDR2 YFSETQ come from the germline V gene. The junction had 6 bases not matched to a gene; V was cut back by 0 bases and J by 7 bases. The CDR3 runs to 15 residues. The CDR3 bases are TGCGCCAGCAGCTTGGTGGGACTAGACTCAAATGAGCAGTTCTTC. Amino acid sequence: CASSLVGLDSNEQFF.

The CDR3 is CASSTRQGGGNTIYF. The CDR3 bases are TGTGCCAGCAGCACACGACAGGGGGGTGGAAACACCATATATTTT. The chain recombines TRBV7-2 with TRBJ1-3, with 9 bases matching TRBD1. J gave up 3 bases and V 5 bases, and 5 bases lay outside the gene matches. Germline V gene lookup returns CDR1 SGHTA and CDR2 FQGNSA. The CDR3 is 15 amino acids.

This clone has more than one count but fewer than ten. The chain carries TRBV29-1 and TRBJ2-4; 9 positions match TRBD2. Germline lookup yields CDR1 SQVTM and CDR2 ANQGSEA. The V and J ends lost 4 bases and 0 bases, in that order; junction bases with no gene match: 7. The CDR3 loop spans 16 amino acids. The CDR3: CSVVASGTVAKNIQYF. The CDR3 nucleotides are TGCAGCGTTGTCGCTAGCGGGACCGTAGCCAAAAACATTCAGTACTTC. Drawing the rest from reference TRBV29-1 and TRBJ2-4, the complete variable domain is SAVISQKPSRDICQRGTSLTIQCQVDSQVTMMFWYRQQPGQSLTLIATANQGSEATYESGFVIDKFPISRPNLTFSTLTVSNMSPEDSSIYLCSVVASGTVAKNIQYFGAGTRLSVL.

This sequence joins TRBV5-1 and TRBJ2-5; D unclear. The CDR3 has 15 residues. The V gene's germline CDR1 is SGHRS and CDR2 YFSETQ. The V end was cut by 0 bases, the J end by 1 base, with 10 bases between. The DNA of the CDR3 is TGCGCCAGCAGCTTGGGAGGCAGCTTCCAAGAGACCCAGTACTTC. Translating it yields CASSLGGSFQETQYF. The entire variable domain, with the rest obtained from reference TRBV5-1 and TRBJ2-5, is as follows: KAGVTQTPRYLIKTRGQQVTLSCSPISGHRSVSWYQQTPGQGLQFLFEYFSETQRNKGNFPGRFSGRQFSNSRSEMNVSTLELGDSALYLCASSLGGSFQETQYFGPGTRLLVL.

The chain couples TRBV27 to TRBJ1-1; no clear D gene. CDR1 MNHEY and CDR2 SMNVEV come from the germline V gene (reference sequence). The germline V and J ends were trimmed by 4 bases and 4 bases, with 13 bases remaining between them. This CDR3 region has 14 residues. CDR3 nucleotide sequence: TGTGCCAGCAGTTCAGGCAGATCTAGCACTGAAGCTTTCTTT. It is translated as CASSSGRSSTEAFF.

The gene calls are TRBV11-2 and TRBJ2-2, with D possibly matching TRBD1 (5 bases). V shed 5 bases and J shed 4 bases, with 11 bases lying between them. The germline V gene has CDR1 SGHAT and CDR2 FQNNGV. The CDR3 totals 14 residues. The CDR3 nucleotides read TGTGCCAGCAGCGGCAGGGTGGGCACCGGGGAGCTGTTTTTT. This sequence encodes CASSGRVGTGELFF.

This clone was seen only a few times. V usage is TRBV7-3 and J usage is TRBJ2-7, with 7 positions matching TRBD1. The CDR3 runs 16 residues. Per the germline V gene, CDR1 is SGHTA and CDR2 is FQGTGA. V shed 5 bases and J 3 bases; nucleotides not matched to a gene: 13. The CDR3 region is CASSPMGNRGLYEQYF. For the CDR3, the DNA is TGTGCCAGCAGCCCCATGGGTAACAGGGGCCTCTACGAGCAGTACTTC. The full variable domain, its missing parts supplied by reference TRBV7-3 and TRBJ2-7, is GAGVSQTPSNKVTEKGKYVELRCDPISGHTALYWYRQSLGQGPEFLIYFQGTGAADDSGLPNDRFFAVRPEGSVSTLKIQRTERGDSAVYLCASSPMGNRGLYEQYFGPGTRLTVT.

The chain has TRBV7-3 and TRBJ2-1; a weak D match, TRBD1 (5 bases). CDR1 and CDR2 from the germline V gene are SGHTA and FQGTGA. Trimming took off 2 bases at V and 9 bases at J, with 14 bases between the two ends. This CDR3 comprises 14 residues. CDR3 nucleotide sequence: TGTGCCAGCAGCTTACCATCGATGGGGCCTGAGCAGTTCTTC. This gives the protein CASSLPSMGPEQFF.

The sample holds one count of this clone. This chain's CDR3 is CASSEGNRPAYGYTF. The CDR3 nucleotides are TGTGCCAGCAGTGAAGGGAACAGACCAGCCTATGGCTACACCTTC. This rearrangement joins TRBV25-1 to TRBJ1-2; D is unclear. CDR3 length equals 15 residues. Germline CDR1 is MGHDK and CDR2 is SYGVNS. V lost 2 bases and J 4 bases, leaving 14 bases between the germline ends.

The J gene is TRBJ2-7, the V gene TRBV2; D may correspond to TRBD1 or TRBD2 (7 bases each). The germline CDR1 and CDR2 sequences are SNHLY and FYNNEI. Trimming removed 6 bases from V and 3 bases from J, with 15 bases in between. This CDR3 has 14 residues. CDR3 in amino acids: CASSSQGGHYEQYF. In DNA, the CDR3 is TGTGCCAGCAGCTCCCAGGGGGGGCACTACGAGCAGTACTTC.

The J gene is TRBJ1-6, the V gene TRBV15; a weak D match, TRBD1 (5 bases). Germline V CDR1 and CDR2: LNHNV, YYDKDF (reference sequence). Trimming shortened V by 3 bases and J by 5 bases, and 11 bases separated the two germline ends. The length of the CDR3 is 15 residues. The chain's CDR3 is CATSRAGRNNSPLHF. CDR3 nucleotide sequence: TGTGCCACCAGCAGGGCGGGACGGAATAATTCACCCCTCCACTTT.

The CDR3 is CASSIPGQRYEQYF. DNA for the CDR3: TGTGCCAGCAGCATACCGGGACAGCGCTACGAGCAGTACTTC. J is TRBJ2-7 and V is TRBV7-2; 7 bases fit TRBD1. V shed 5 bases, J shed 3 bases, and the junction held 7 bases outside the gene matches. The CDR3 extends over 14 amino acids. From germline, CDR1 is SGHTA and CDR2 FQGNSA.